This entry lists 26 T cell receptor beta chains sequenced from one sample in a study of blood T cell repertoires in COVID-19. Using immunoSEQ multiplex PCR, the repertoire was profiled, and TCRdb retains in-frame clones only, with some absent. Of about 190,000 clones detected, roughly 87% appear once; the ten largest clones hold about 22%. The specimen sequenced was peripheral blood. The receptors were sampled from a man between 60 and 75 years old with active or convalescent COVID-19.

This sequence joins TRBV7-3 and TRBJ2-2; 8 bases match TRBD1. The trim removed 4 bases at V and 5 bases at J, leaving 9 bases unmatched. CDR1 and CDR2 from the germline V gene are SGHTA and FQGTGA. This CDR3 contains 16 residues. CDR3 amino acids: CASSSSRTGTTGELFF. The CDR3 DNA sequence: TGTGCCAGCAGCTCCTCCAGGACAGGGACGACCGGGGAGCTGTTTTTT.

The V and J genes are TRBV6-2 or TRBV6-3 and TRBJ2-1; 11 bases are a match to TRBD2. CDR3 length equals 17 residues. CDR1 and CDR2 (germline): MNHEY, SVGEGT. The V segment lost 2 bases and the J segment 10 bases; nucleotides outside the gene matches: 13. In DNA, the CDR3 is TGTGCCAGCAGTTACGATAGCGGGGGGGCCGAAGGTCACGAGCAGTTCTTC. Translated: CASSYDSGGAEGHEQFF.

CDR3 DNA sequence: TGTGCCAGCAGTTCAGGGGTCCCCTTCTACAATGAGCAGTTCTTC. This translates into CASSSGVPFYNEQFF. The J gene is TRBJ2-1, the V gene TRBV6-5, with D possibly matching TRBD1 (6 bases). Germline V gene data show CDR1 as MNHEY and CDR2 as SVGAGI. The CDR3 is made up of 15 amino acids. With 4 bases removed from V and 3 bases from J, the gap between germline ends came to 13 bases.

Worth noting for this clone: Likely a read error: the CDR3 ends without its conserved phenylalanine or tryptophan. It is unclear where the CDR3 begins or ends on the DNA, so no DNA is shown, and the CDR3 is as TCRdb lists it. The CDR3 spells CASSYEPLGLAGGTQI. The rearrangement uses TRBV6-6 and TRBJ2-7; TRBD2 reflects the table's D call only, with no check against the DNA. From germline, CDR1 is MNHNY and CDR2 SVGAGI (reference sequence). The CDR3 sequence runs 16 residues, both termini included.

This chain uses TRBV10-3 with TRBJ2-2; D is possibly TRBD2 (6 bases). The CDR3 is made up of 12 amino acids. Germline CDR1 and CDR2: ENHRY and SYGVKD. V gave up 6 bases and J gave up 11 bases, with 13 bases separating them. The chain's CDR3 is CAISLGGTELFF. Here the CDR3 DNA reads TGTGCCATCAGCCTCGGTGGGACTGAGCTGTTTTTT.

V and J are TRBV19 and TRBJ1-1; 9 bases are shared with TRBD1. Losses at the gene ends were 5 bases for V and 0 bases for J; bases not matched to a gene: 7. Germline values: CDR1 LNHDA, CDR2 SQIVND (reference sequence). This CDR3 comprises 16 residues. CDR3 loop: CASSFGQGIMNTEAFF. The CDR3, as DNA: TGTGCCAGTAGTTTCGGACAGGGGATCATGAACACTGAAGCTTTCTTT.

The gene calls are TRBV5-1 and TRBJ2-5; 9 nucleotides line up with TRBD2. CDR3 length equals 17 residues. The germline V gene encodes CDR1 SGHRS and CDR2 YFSETQ. Trimming cost V 2 bases and J 4 bases; bases outside gene matches: 12. For the CDR3, the DNA is TGCGCCAGCAGCTTCGGCGGGGGGGCCTTTAACGCAGAGACCCAGTACTTC. As protein: CASSFGGGAFNAETQYF.

The J gene is TRBJ2-4, the V gene TRBV11-2; the D gene is possibly TRBD2 (5 bases). CDR3 length: 13 residues. V was pared by 2 bases and J by 7 bases, with 9 bases between. Germline V gene data show CDR1 as SGHAT and CDR2 as FQNNGV. As DNA, the CDR3 is TGTGCCAGCAGCTTATCAGCGGTTAACATTCAGTACTTC. Its protein is CASSLSAVNIQYF.

V usage is TRBV9 and J usage is TRBJ1-2; 10 bases agree with TRBD1. CDR3 length: 15 amino acids. J gave up 4 bases and V 4 bases, and 7 bases lay outside the gene matches. Germline V gene sequence: CDR1 SGDLS, CDR2 YYNGEE. The CDR3: CASSLGTGVVYGYTF. The CDR3 region has the DNA TGTGCCAGCAGCCTTGGGACAGGGGTTGTCTATGGCTACACCTTC.

For this clone: Other DNA sequences in this sample translate to the same CDR3. CDR3: CAWSVHRTNYGYTF. The CDR3 DNA sequence: TGTGCCTGGAGTGTTCACAGGACTAACTATGGCTACACCTTC. The chain uses TRBV30 and TRBJ1-2, with a weak D call TRBD1 (5 bases). The ends were cut back, 0 bases at V and 0 bases at J, with 8 bases in the middle. Germline values: CDR1 GTSNPN, CDR2 SVGIG (reference sequence). This CDR3 is built from 14 residues.

This clone was seen a single time. The V call is TRBV20-1, the J call TRBJ1-1, with D hard to call. V was shortened by 0 bases and J by 12 bases, with 8 bases between the two germline ends. CDR3 length equals 10 residues. Germline V gene data show CDR1 as DFQATT and CDR2 as SNEGSKA (reference sequence). This CDR3 reads CSAREARSFF. The CDR3 nucleotides read TGCAGTGCTAGAGAAGCGAGGTCTTTCTTT.

This sequence joins TRBV6-5 and TRBJ1-2, with a possible D match to TRBD1 (5 bases). The germline CDR1 and CDR2 sequences are MNHEY and SVGAGI. Trimming pared 6 bases from V and 2 bases from J, leaving 10 bases between. The CDR3 is 13 residues long. DNA for the CDR3: TGTGCCAGCAGGACAGATATAAACTATGGCTACACCTTC. Translated: CASRTDINYGYTF.

The sample holds many counts of this clone. The chain recombines TRBV4-2 with TRBJ2-6; TRBD2 might be the D (5 bases). Deletions cut 0 bases from V and 2 bases from J, with 11 bases between. Germline CDR1 LGHNA, CDR2 YNFKEQ. The CDR3 length is 17 residues. CDR3 nucleotide sequence: TGTGCCAGCAGCCAAGAGGCGGGCATAGCTGGGGCCAACGTCCTGACTTTC. It translates to CASSQEAGIAGANVLTF.

The V call is TRBV6-6, the J call TRBJ2-1, with 12 bases lining up with TRBD2. With V trimmed by 0 bases and J by 9 bases, 6 bases remained unmatched. CDR1 is MNHNY and CDR2 is SVGAGI in the germline V gene (reference sequence). The CDR3 has 16 residues. The CDR3 protein is CASSYSPSGGGSEQFF. The CDR3 DNA follows: TGTGCCAGCAGTTACTCCCCTAGCGGGGGGGGAAGTGAGCAGTTCTTC.

In this sample, this clone turned up once. The chain uses TRBV2 and TRBJ2-7, with unresolved D. Germline assignment: CDR1 SNHLY and CDR2 FYNNEI. Trimming left V 6 bases short and J 3 bases short, with 9 bases between. CDR3 length: 12 residues. CDR3 loop: CASSSGFYEQYF. CDR3 coding DNA: TGTGCCAGCAGCTCCGGGTTCTACGAGCAGTACTTC.

This clone was detected once. The chain employs TRBV30 and TRBJ2-7, with 7 bases that match TRBD1. The CDR3 length is 13 residues. CDR1 and CDR2 from the germline V gene are GTSNPN and SVGIG (reference sequence). V was pared by 6 bases and J by 3 bases, with 8 bases of the junction left unmatched. CDR3 protein: CACQGETNYEQYF. CDR3 in DNA: TGTGCCTGCCAGGGGGAAACAAACTACGAGCAGTACTTC.

The genes are TRBV7-7 and TRBJ2-5, with D possibly being TRBD2 (6 bases). This CDR3 comprises 15 residues. Trimming pared 0 bases from V and 5 bases from J, leaving 13 bases between. The germline gives CDR1 SSHAT, CDR2 FNYEAQ (reference sequence). The CDR3 bases are TGTGCCAGCAGCTTAGCGGGGGGAGCAGGGGAGACCCAGTACTTC. It translates to CASSLAGGAGETQYF.

The rearrangement uses TRBV25-1 and TRBJ2-5, with 9 positions matching TRBD2. The germline V gene encodes CDR1 MGHDK and CDR2 SYGVNS. The V gene end was trimmed by 8 bases and the J gene end by 3 bases; junction bases not matched to a gene: 7. This CDR3 comprises 14 residues. This CDR3 reads CASGLAGYKETQYF. The CDR3 bases are TGTGCCAGCGGGCTAGCGGGGTATAAAGAGACCCAGTACTTC.

A note on this clone: Germline is not matched at one junction end, which may reflect a read error. CDR3 residues: CASSIATGQETQYF. CDR3 sequence (DNA): TGTGCCAGCAGCATAGCGACGGGTCAAGAGACCCAGTACTTC. The chain carries TRBV7-7 and TRBJ2-5, with D possibly matching TRBD2 (5 bases). Germline V gives CDR1 SSHAT, CDR2 FNYEAQ (reference sequence). The CDR3 length is 14 residues.

The chain has TRBV7-6 and TRBJ1-6; D is unresolved. CDR3 length: 17 residues. From germline, CDR1 is SGHVS and CDR2 FNYEAQ. Deletions cut 1 base from V and 0 bases from J, with 10 bases between. This CDR3 reads CASSLGQASSYNSPLHF. The CDR3 DNA sequence: TGTGCCAGCAGCTTAGGGCAGGCAAGCTCCTATAATTCACCCCTCCACTTT.

J is TRBJ2-1 and V is TRBV18; tentatively, D is TRBD1 (6 bases). The CDR3 extends over 15 amino acids. Germline CDR1 reads KGHSH; CDR2 reads LQKENI. Trimming cost V 1 base and J 6 bases, with 13 bases left between them. The CDR3 is CASSPQLQGSNEQFF. CDR3 nucleotide sequence: TGTGCCAGCTCACCACAGTTGCAGGGGTCCAATGAGCAGTTCTTC.

Turning to this clone: The junction does not match germline at one end; this may be a read error. The chain combines TRBV7-9 with TRBJ2-5, with 8 bases identical to TRBD2. The CDR3 has 11 amino acids. Germline CDR1 and CDR2: SEHNR and FQNEAQ (reference sequence). Here the CDR3 reads CSGGPKETQYF. The CDR3, as DNA: TGCAGCGGGGGCCCTAAAGAGACCCAGTACTTC.

J is TRBJ1-5 and V is TRBV30, with D perhaps TRBD1 (6 bases). V lost 4 bases to trimming and J lost 5 bases, with 24 bases between them. The CDR3 spans 17 residues. From germline, CDR1 is GTSNPN and CDR2 SVGIG (reference sequence). CDR3: CAWIAGPDSPSDQPQHF. The CDR3, as DNA: TGTGCCTGGATCGCCGGACCGGACAGCCCTTCGGATCAGCCCCAGCATTTT.

The chain has TRBV6-6 and TRBJ1-4; 9 bases agree with TRBD1. CDR3 length: 21 residues. The germline CDR1 and CDR2 sequences are MNHNY and SVGAGI (reference sequence). V gave up 5 bases and J gave up 2 bases; unmatched junction bases: 21. This chain's CDR3 is CASSPRIQGARRVRTNEKLFF. The CDR3 bases are TGTGCCAGCAGTCCTCGAATACAGGGGGCGCGTAGGGTTAGGACTAATGAAAAACTGTTTTTT.

This rearrangement joins TRBV7-6 to TRBJ1-3; 7 bases are shared with TRBD1. V lost 3 bases and J lost 1; bases outside the gene matches: 9. The CDR3 contains 17 residues. The germline gives CDR1 SGHVS, CDR2 FNYEAQ. The chain's CDR3 is CASSLRSTGMSGNTIYF. The CDR3 DNA reads as TGTGCCAGCAGCTTGAGATCGACAGGGATGTCTGGAAACACCATATATTTT.

The rearrangement links TRBV3-1 (or the pseudogene TRBV3-2) to TRBJ1-6; D remains unclear. V shed 0 bases and J shed 0 bases, with 12 bases lying between them. CDR1 and CDR2 from the germline V gene are LGHDT and YNNKEL (reference sequence). The CDR3 has 18 amino acids. This CDR3 is CASSQDVRPSSYNSPLHF. The CDR3 bases are TGTGCCAGCAGCCAAGATGTCAGGCCGAGCTCCTATAATTCACCCCTCCACTTT.